These 23 T cell receptor beta chains share one sample of origin, sequenced in a study of beta chain features in type 1 diabetes. What was sequenced were expressed TCRB transcripts, since all of the isolated RNA had been reverse transcribed. This table comes from immunoSEQ multiplex PCR, and its TCRdb copy is limited to in-frame clones, with some not included. The repertoire includes fewer than 650,000 clones, around 16% of them detected once, and under 0.095% sits in the top ten. The sequencing sample was made of naive CD4+ T cells from blood. The source of these receptors is a man in his late teens or twenties in good health.

The table lists this clone with a few counts. The genes are TRBV4-3 and TRBJ2-1; the D gene is possibly TRBD2 (6 bases). The V end lost 4 bases, the J end lost 0 bases, and 13 bases lay between the germline ends. CDR3 length: 16 amino acids. Germline V gives CDR1 LGHNA, CDR2 YSLEER. CDR3 coding DNA: TGCGCCAGCAGCCGCCTACGGGGGAGCTCCTACAATGAGCAGTTCTTC. Amino acids: CASSRLRGSSYNEQFF.

This clone was picked up a small number of times. The chain carries TRBV6-6 and TRBJ2-3; 11 bases are a match to TRBD1. Per germline, CDR1 MNHNY and CDR2 SVGAGI (reference sequence). This CDR3 contains 16 residues. V was pared by 2 bases and J by 5 bases, with 6 bases of the junction left unmatched. CDR3 residues: CASSYPPGTGGDTQYF. The CDR3 DNA sequence: TGTGCCAGCAGTTACCCTCCAGGGACAGGGGGAGATACGCAGTATTTT.

This clone has more than one count but fewer than ten. The genes are TRBV4-3 and TRBJ2-2, with D perhaps TRBD2 (6 bases). Trimming removed 3 bases at V and 6 bases at J, with 14 bases between. This CDR3 is 15 amino acids long. Germline V gene data show CDR1 as LGHNA and CDR2 as YSLEER. CDR3 bases: TGCGCCAGCAGCCAGGGCGGGACCCGGCCCGGGGAGCTGTTTTTT. Protein: CASSQGGTRPGELFF.

The chain links TRBV7-9 to TRBJ2-7; possible D gene TRBD1, 6 bases. This CDR3 has 14 amino acids. Deletions cut 4 bases from V and 1 base from J, with 11 bases between. Germline CDR1 is SEHNR and CDR2 is FQNEAQ (reference sequence). The CDR3 here is CASSYTGLSYEQYF. The CDR3 nucleotides are TGTGCCAGCAGCTACACAGGGCTTTCCTACGAGCAGTACTTC.

V gene TRBV7-9 combines with J gene TRBJ1-3; D is unclear. The V gene's germline CDR1 is SEHNR and CDR2 FQNEAQ (reference sequence). Trimming removed 5 bases at V and 8 bases at J, with 10 bases between. This CDR3 region has 12 residues. CDR3 loop: CASSRLEDTIYF. CDR3 DNA: TGTGCCAGCAGCCGCCTCGAGGACACCATATATTTT.

The chain recombines TRBV25-1 with TRBJ1-4; 8 bases fit TRBD1. Germline-derived CDR1 and CDR2 are MGHDK and SYGVNS. Germline trimming cut 3 bases from V and 8 bases from J; bases unmatched to any gene: 8. CDR3 length: 15 residues. The CDR3 sequence: CASSDPGGRQEKLFF. In DNA, the CDR3 is TGTGCCAGCAGTGACCCAGGGGGCAGACAAGAAAAACTGTTTTTT.

This chain uses TRBV19 with TRBJ1-2; TRBD1 agrees at 10 bases. The junction had 10 bases not matched to a gene; V was cut back by 5 bases and J by 4 bases. Per germline, CDR1 LNHDA and CDR2 SQIVND (reference sequence). This CDR3 has 16 residues. The CDR3 protein is CASSPAGTGALYGYTF. In DNA, the CDR3 is TGTGCCAGTAGTCCTGCCGGGACAGGGGCACTCTATGGCTACACCTTC.

The V call is TRBV11-3, the J call TRBJ2-1, with 8 bases matching TRBD1. V was pared by 5 bases and J by 4 bases, with 7 bases of the junction left unmatched. The CDR3 is 15 residues long. The germline V gene encodes CDR1 SGHNT and CDR2 YENEEA. CDR3 sequence: CASSRQGPDYNEQFF. The CDR3 region has the DNA TGTGCCAGCAGCCGACAGGGGCCGGATTACAATGAGCAGTTCTTC.

This clone was picked up a small number of times. The chain joins TRBV7-9 to TRBJ2-2; the match to TRBD2 covers 7 bases. This CDR3 comprises 15 residues. With V trimmed by 4 bases and J by 0 bases, 2 bases remained unmatched. CDR1 and CDR2 (germline): SEHNR, FQNEAQ (reference sequence). The DNA of the CDR3 is TGTGCCAGCAGCTCCGGGACTACGAACACCGGGGAGCTGTTTTTT. Protein sequence: CASSSGTTNTGELFF.

V and J are TRBV7-3 and TRBJ1-3; D might be TRBD1 (5 bases). V was trimmed by 5 bases and J by 0 bases, leaving 11 bases between them. The CDR3 runs to 15 residues. Per germline, CDR1 SGHTA and CDR2 FQGTGA. The CDR3 nucleotides are TGTGCCAGCAGCCCCGGACATAACTCTGGAAACACCATATATTTT. As protein: CASSPGHNSGNTIYF.

This clone occurred a few times. The chain joins TRBV5-4 to TRBJ2-1, with TRBD1 as a possible D gene (6 bases). CDR3 length equals 14 residues. CDR1 SGHNT and CDR2 YYREEE come from the germline V gene (reference sequence). Trimming stripped 3 bases from V and 3 bases from J, with 10 bases between. The CDR3 DNA reads as TGTGCCAGCAGCTCCCGGGACATCTACAATGAGCAGTTCTTC. Amino acid sequence: CASSSRDIYNEQFF.

V usage is TRBV7-6 and J usage is TRBJ1-1, with 8 bases matching TRBD1. J gave up 4 bases and V 1 base, and 8 bases lay outside the gene matches. CDR1 SGHVS and CDR2 FNYEAQ come from the germline V gene. The CDR3 has 16 residues. Written as DNA, the CDR3 is TGTGCCAGCAGCTTAGATCTGACAGGGGAGGGCACTGAAGCTTTCTTT. It encodes CASSLDLTGEGTEAFF. Variable domain in full (rest from reference TRBV7-6 and TRBJ1-1): GAGVSQSPRYKVTKRGQDVALRCDPISGHVSLYWYRQALGQGPEFLTYFNYEAQQDKSGLPNDRFSAERPEGSISTLTIQRTEQRDSAMYRCASSLDLTGEGTEAFFGQGTRLTVV.

The rearrangement uses TRBV23-1 and TRBJ1-2; no definite D call. TRBV23-1 is recorded as an ORF, its role being uncertain. The ends were cut back, 0 bases at V and 12 bases at J, with 23 bases in the middle. CDR3 length: 16 amino acids. The CDR3, as DNA: TGCGCCAGCAGTCAATCATTGGAGGGAAAGGCCCCTAGGCACACCTTC. This sequence encodes CASSQSLEGKAPRHTF.

The chain uses TRBV14 and TRBJ2-7, with a tentative D call TRBD1 (6 bases). This CDR3 is built from 15 residues. Between the trimmed V and J ends, which lost 1 base and 3 bases, there was a span of 13 bases. Germline V gene data show CDR1 as SGHDN and CDR2 as FVKESK. CDR3 protein: CASSQARDTFYEQYF. CDR3 bases: TGTGCCAGCAGCCAAGCACGGGACACCTTCTACGAGCAGTACTTC.

This chain links TRBV6-5 with TRBJ2-7; TRBD1 agrees at 8 bases. Germline-derived CDR1 and CDR2 are MNHEY and SVGAGI. CDR3 length equals 15 residues. Losses at the gene ends were 5 bases for V and 2 bases for J; bases not matched to a gene: 8. The CDR3, as DNA: TGTGCCAGCAGTCTCGAGCCGGGACAGGCCTACGAGCAGTACTTC. It codes for CASSLEPGQAYEQYF.

Only a few counts were recorded for this clone. The J gene is TRBJ2-7, the V gene TRBV9, with 7 bases fitting TRBD1. With 1 base clipped from V and 6 bases from J, the junction kept 10 bases outside the gene matches. CDR1 SGDLS and CDR2 YYNGEE come from the germline V gene. The CDR3 has 15 residues. CDR3 coding DNA: TGTGCCAGCAGCGTAAACCCGACAGGGCGCTCCGAGCAGTACTTC. The encoded protein is CASSVNPTGRSEQYF.

V usage is TRBV27 and J usage is TRBJ2-7; no reliable D call. CDR3 length: 15 residues. CDR1 is MNHEY and CDR2 is SMNVEV in the germline V gene (reference sequence). V lost 5 bases and J 0 bases, leaving 14 bases between the germline ends. The CDR3: CASSPTAGHSYEQYF. CDR3 DNA: TGTGCCAGCAGTCCCACGGCCGGCCACTCCTACGAGCAGTACTTC.

The gene calls are TRBV4-2 and TRBJ1-4; weak D call: TRBD1 (5 bases). This CDR3 spans 15 amino acids. Germline lookup yields CDR1 LGHNA and CDR2 YNFKEQ. Trimming left V 0 bases short and J 4 bases short, with 9 bases between. CDR3 sequence reads: CASSQDRRGNEKLFF. The CDR3 coding sequence is TGTGCCAGCAGCCAAGATCGAAGGGGTAATGAAAAACTGTTTTTT.

A few counts support this clone. The chain carries TRBV7-9 and TRBJ1-5, with D tentatively TRBD1 (6 bases). Germline CDR1 and CDR2: SEHNR and FQNEAQ (reference sequence). The V end was cut by 5 bases, the J end by 0 bases, with 8 bases between. The CDR3 has 14 residues. The CDR3 sequence is CASSKQGSNQPQHF. CDR3 DNA sequence: TGTGCCAGCAGCAAACAGGGTAGCAATCAGCCCCAGCATTTT.

This clone was detected only a few times. The chain couples TRBV19 to TRBJ2-2; D not resolved. This CDR3 is built from 12 residues. Germline CDR1 reads LNHDA; CDR2 reads SQIVND (reference sequence). V lost 5 bases and J 2 bases, leaving 3 bases between the germline ends. CDR3 loop: CASSLNTGELFF. CDR3 nucleotide sequence: TGTGCCAGTAGTTTAAACACCGGGGAGCTGTTTTTT.

This clone was picked up a small number of times. The genes are TRBV19 and TRBJ2-1, with TRBD2 matching 7 bases. The CDR3 has 15 residues. After removal of 9 bases from V and 4 bases from J, the junction contained 12 bases not matched to a gene. CDR1 LNHDA and CDR2 SQIVND come from the germline V gene (reference sequence). The DNA of the CDR3 is TGTGCCAGCCGAGGGGCTAGCGGCCGATACAATGAGCAGTTCTTC. It is translated as CASRGASGRYNEQFF.

A word on this clone: The same CDR3 arises from other DNA sequences in this sample as well. The J gene is TRBJ2-7, the V gene TRBV7-9, with D unresolved. CDR3 length equals 11 residues. Germline CDR1 is SEHNR and CDR2 is FQNEAQ (reference sequence). Between the trimmed V and J ends, which lost 5 bases and 3 bases, there was a span of 5 bases. The CDR3 bases are TGTGCCAGCAGCCTTGTCTACGAGCAGTACTTC. Its protein is CASSLVYEQYF.

This clone was seen more than once but under ten times. This chain connects TRBV7-2 to TRBJ2-1; D uncertain. The germline CDR1 and CDR2 sequences are SGHTA and FQGNSA. This CDR3 is 16 amino acids long. V gave up 1 base and J gave up 4 bases, with 14 bases separating them. CDR3 nucleotides: TGTGCCAGCAGCTTAGAGGTCGGCAGAAGGTACAATGAGCAGTTCTTC. As protein: CASSLEVGRRYNEQFF.